The 9 T cell receptor beta chains listed next were all sequenced from one sample in a study of blood T cell repertoires in COVID-19. Libraries were prepared by immunoSEQ multiplex PCR; TCRdb keeps only in-frame clonotypes and omits some of them. The sample lists about 170,000 clones; about 80% were seen once. Material for sequencing was peripheral blood. These receptors all come from a human donor with acute or convalescent COVID-19. The donor label of this sample is uncertain.

The V gene is TRBV2, the J gene TRBJ2-5; possible D gene TRBD2, 6 bases. The length of the CDR3 is 13 residues. V lost 3 bases, J lost 5 bases, and 10 bases lay in between. Germline V gives CDR1 SNHLY, CDR2 FYNNEI. The CDR3 sequence: CASSEWAGETQYF. In DNA form, the CDR3 reads TGTGCCAGCAGTGAGTGGGCGGGGGAGACCCAGTACTTC.

The J gene is TRBJ1-2, the V gene TRBV2, with 10 bases that match TRBD1. This CDR3 has 13 amino acids. The germline V gene encodes CDR1 SNHLY and CDR2 FYNNEI. The J segment lost 7 bases and the V segment lost 5 bases, leaving 4 bases of the junction unmatched. The CDR3 is CASSPTGGGGYTF. For the CDR3, the DNA is TGTGCCAGCAGTCCGACAGGGGGCGGTGGCTACACCTTC.

V usage is TRBV6-1 and J usage is TRBJ1-3; 12 positions match TRBD1. J gave up 2 bases and V 4 bases, and 3 bases lay outside the gene matches. Germline V lookup: CDR1 MNHNS, CDR2 SASEGT. The length of the CDR3 is 16 residues. CDR3: CASSAGTGGTGNTIYF. CDR3 bases: TGTGCCAGCAGTGCCGGGACAGGGGGCACTGGAAACACCATATATTTT.

CDR3 sequence (DNA): TGTGCCAGCGGACAGGATGGGTCACCCCTCCACTTT. Translated: CASGQDGSPLHF. This rearrangement joins TRBV19 to TRBJ1-6; 7 nucleotides line up with TRBD1. The CDR3 has 12 residues. Unmatched junction bases numbered 6, after V lost 9 bases and J lost 10 bases. The V gene's germline CDR1 is LNHDA and CDR2 SQIVND (reference sequence).

This clone was seen once. The V and J genes are TRBV7-3 and TRBJ2-5, with D possibly being TRBD2 (6 bases). Trimming removed 2 bases at V and 9 bases at J, with 13 bases between. CDR1 and CDR2 (germline): SGHTA, FQGTGA. The CDR3 extends over 13 amino acids. The CDR3 protein is CASSLVPGGAQYF. In nucleotides, the CDR3 is TGTGCCAGCAGCTTAGTTCCTGGAGGGGCCCAGTACTTC.

V usage is TRBV19 and J usage is TRBJ2-1; 7 positions agree with TRBD2. The germline V gene has CDR1 LNHDA and CDR2 SQIVND (reference sequence). The CDR3 extends over 14 amino acids. Germline trimming cut 7 bases from V and 6 bases from J; bases unmatched to any gene: 9. The CDR3 bases are TGTGCCAGTAAGGCGCTAGCGGTCGGCAATGAGCAGTTCTTC. This translates into CASKALAVGNEQFF.

The chain employs TRBV5-8 and TRBJ1-2; TRBD1 is a possible D gene (5 bases). The V gene's germline CDR1 is SGHTS and CDR2 YDEGEE. CDR3 size: 13 residues. V was clipped by 4 bases and J by 2 bases, with 9 bases between them. CDR3 region: CASSLQENYGYTF. For the CDR3, the DNA is TGTGCCAGCAGCCTACAGGAGAACTATGGCTACACCTTC.

The genes are TRBV9 and TRBJ2-2; 9 bases are shared with TRBD1. Germline CDR1 reads SGDLS; CDR2 reads YYNGEE. V lost 3 bases and J lost 5; bases outside the gene matches: 17. The CDR3 spans 19 residues. This CDR3 is CASSGPPVTGGRRTGELFF. The CDR3 coding sequence is TGTGCCAGCAGCGGGCCCCCGGTGACAGGGGGGAGACGGACCGGGGAGCTGTTTTTT.

The chain is built from TRBV18 and TRBJ2-2; 7 bases align to TRBD1. This CDR3 has 16 amino acids. Germline V gene lookup returns CDR1 KGHSH and CDR2 LQKENI. J lost 5 bases, V lost 0 bases, and 6 bases had no gene match. The CDR3 nucleotides read TGTGCCAGCTCACCACCGGGACAGCCCGGTACCGGGGAGCTGTTTTTT. This gives the protein CASSPPGQPGTGELFF.